This T cell receptor (beta chain) was captured by sequencing in a study of sequential checkpoint blockade in melanoma. The method was immunoSEQ multiplex PCR; TCRdb's version includes in-frame clones alone and lacks a portion of them. Of just over 20,000 clones in the sample, 27% are singletons; the top ten hold more than 6.5%. Germline CDR1 reads SGHNT; CDR2 reads YENEEA. The CDR3 has 15 amino acids. This clone was detected a few times. A read error may produce the germline difference seen at one junction end. The treatment is: randomized to nivolumab then ipilimumab (arm A) or the reverse (arm B). The sequencing here drew on tumor tissue (inferred from file names), taken from a patient given nivolumab and ipilimumab in sequence. This receptor was identified in a human donor with melanoma. The chain links TRBV11-3 to TRBJ2-7, with no clear D. CDR3 loop: CASSLSEARSNEQYF. CDR3 nucleotides: TGTGCCAGCAGCTTGTCAGAGGCTCGCTCCAACGAGCAGTACTTC.